These T cell receptor beta chains were read from a single sample in a study of T cell repertoires in ileal Crohn's disease. Using immunoSEQ multiplex PCR, the repertoire was profiled, and TCRdb retains in-frame clones only, with some absent. The sample carries roughly 31,000 clones, 80% recorded once. Sequenced material: ileal tissue. The receptor set was obtained from an adult with Crohn's disease. Both conserved end residues are part of each CDR3. The D gene is left open where the match is weak. Not every row has a clone size; where given, it reads once, few, many or a size class.

size,D,V,J,CDR3,DNA
.,TRBD1,TRBV11-2,TRBJ2-7,CASSLVQGVAKNEQYF,TGTGCCAGCAGCTTAGTACAGGGGGTAGCCAAGAACGAGCAGTACTTC
.,TRBD1,TRBV6-6,TRBJ1-2,CASSPDRAFGYTF,TGTGCCAGCAGTCCGGACAGGGCATTTGGCTACACCTTC
few,.,TRBV5-4,TRBJ1-1,CASSSQLADTEAFF,TGTGCCAGCAGCTCCCAGTTGGCGGACACTGAAGCTTTCTTT
.,TRBD1,TRBV30,TRBJ1-2,CAWSSTGVGYGYTF,TGTGCCTGGAGTTCGACAGGGGTGGGCTATGGCTACACCTTC
.,.,TRBV5-1,TRBJ2-3,CASSLRAGWGTDTQYF,TGCGCCAGCAGCTTGCGGGCGGGATGGGGCACAGATACGCAGTATTTT
.,TRBD2,TRBV19,TRBJ2-7,CASSPGLAGIYEQYF,TGTGCCAGTAGTCCCGGACTAGCGGGGATCTACGAGCAGTACTTC
.,.,TRBV11-3,TRBJ2-1,CASSFRGNEQFF,TGTGCCAGCAGCTTTCGAGGAAATGAGCAGTTCTTC
.,TRBD2,TRBV11-3,TRBJ2-7,CASSLLAGYEQYF,TGTGCCAGCAGCTTACTAGCGGGGTACGAGCAGTACTTC
once,.,TRBV7-4,TRBJ2-7,CASTQGSSDLYEQYF,TGTGCCAGCACCCAAGGGAGCAGCGACCTCTACGAGCAGTACTTC
.,TRBD1,TRBV4-1,TRBJ2-7,CASSFQTGREQYF,TGCGCCAGCAGCTTTCAGACAGGGCGCGAGCAGTACTTC
.,TRBD1,TRBV5-6,TRBJ1-2,CASSRAGQGDGYTF,TGTGCCAGCAGCCGCGCCGGACAGGGGGATGGCTACACCTTC
.,TRBD1,TRBV30,TRBJ1-6,CAWSPTRTGNSPLHF,TGTGCCTGGAGTCCTACTCGGACAGGGAATTCACCCCTCCACTTT
.,.,TRBV15,TRBJ2-5,CATSRGPAAGRQETQYF,TGTGCCACCAGCAGAGGGCCAGCCGCGGGGCGCCAAGAGACCCAGTACTTC
.,TRBD2,TRBV7-2,TRBJ2-7,CASSLPRSGSAYEQYF,TGTGCCAGCAGCTTACCGAGGAGCGGGAGCGCGTACGAGCAGTACTTC
.,.,TRBV7-2,TRBJ2-3,CASRPDSDTQYF,TGTGCCAGCAGGCCAGACTCAGATACGCAGTATTTT
.,TRBD1,TRBV14,TRBJ1-6,CASSPWTGLSMNSPLHF,TGTGCCAGCAGCCCTTGGACAGGGTTATCGATGAATTCCCCCCTCCACTTT
.,.,TRBV27,TRBJ1-6,CASSRSGGYNSPLHF,TGTGCCAGCAGCCGCTCGGGGGGGTATAATTCACCCCTCCACTTT